The clone carrying this T cell receptor (beta chain) was recorded a few times. Its target is not known. The authors produced cDNA by 5'RACE using 10-nucleotide random UMIs. TCRdb redid the calling of the 5' RACE reads with MiXCR, one entry per CDR3 protein. In the table there are some 30,000 distinct CDR3 sequences, over 20% of which are singletons. The data belong to a study of neurological immune-mediated disorders. Whole-study findings and limits: HTLV-1-associated myelopathy showed the most TCR clonal expansion; multiple sclerosis the least, below healthy controls. No sharing of CDR3 amino acid sequences was observed among expanded clones across subjects, suggesting private repertoires in all groups.

The CDR3 consists of 17 residues. Germline CDR1 reads SQVTM; CDR2 reads ANQGSEA. Trimming removed 1 base from V and 3 bases from J, with 19 bases in between. The clonotype originates from an older woman in good health. The sequenced material came from PBMCs. The J gene is TRBJ2-1, the V gene TRBV29-1, with TRBD2 as a possible D gene (6 bases). CDR3 in amino acids: CSVEGDVKEGRYNEQFF. CDR3 DNA: TGCAGCGTTGAAGGGGACGTCAAGGAGGGCCGCTACAATGAGCAGTTCTTC.